The clone carrying this T cell receptor (beta chain) was seen more than once but under ten times. The antigen is not known. The data are from a study of memory CD4+ T cells and cytomegalovirus serostatus. Study details: Healthy Belgian adult donors included fewer than 10 CMV-positive and approximately 25 CMV-negative people.

Whole-study results and caveats: CMV serostatus prediction reached median AUC 0.95, or 0.91 with US-trained model.

Single viable CD3+CD4+CD8-CD45RO+ cells were sorted as the memory CD4+ T cells. After thawing, CD4+ T cells were positively selected. Authors' data handling: Out-of-frame sequences were removed, leaving 2 million to 2.5 million distinct TCRbeta sequences. Repertoires were generated with immunoSEQ multiplex PCR, while TCRdb's copy carries only in-frame clones and drops some. V and J calls and clone size follow that table, whereas D and trimming were derived from the DNA. The sample lists about 31,000 clones; 65% to 80% were seen once. Material for sequencing was memory CD4+ T cells from blood. The clonotype was recovered from an adult in good health and CMV-seronegative. Some clones in this sample may be carry-over from other donors' samples.

CDR3 bases: TGTGCCAGCAGTGAAAGGGTCCCGGGACAGAGTTACTCCTATAATTCACCCCTCCACTTT. Protein sequence: CASSERVPGQSYSYNSPLHF. The V call is TRBV6-1, the J call TRBJ1-6, with 7 positions matching TRBD1. There are 20 residues in the CDR3. The V and J ends lost 2 bases and 0 bases, in that order; junction bases with no gene match: 13. Germline V lookup: CDR1 MNHNS, CDR2 SASEGT.